This T cell receptor beta chain was recorded in a study of T-cell memory formation after mild COVID-19. TCRdb processed the 5' RACE reads anew with MiXCR; each CDR3 protein has one entry. The top ten clones hold approximately 8% of a sample with 550,000 to 600,000 distinct CDR3 sequences, about 20% of them seen once. Trimming cost V 5 bases and J 6 bases; bases outside gene matches: 11. The CDR3 covers 16 residues. CDR1 and CDR2 (germline): PRHDT, FYEKMQ (reference sequence). This chain links TRBV13 with TRBJ2-3; TRBD1 agrees at 10 bases. What was sequenced was PBMCs or a T cell subset sorted from them (not recorded which). This clonotype was sampled from an adult woman who had mild COVID-19 (a few samples of this study predate the infection). Cell type and time point are not known. The CDR3 region has the DNA TGTGCCAGCAGCACCTCCCCCGGGACAGGGGTCGATACGCAGTATTTT. Its translation: CASSTSPGTGVDTQYF. Full variable domain (missing parts from reference TRBV13 and TRBJ2-3): AAGVIQSPRHLIKEKRETATLKCYPIPRHDTVYWYQQGPGQDPQFLISFYEKMQSDKGSIPDRFSAQQFSDYHSELNMSSLELGDSALYFCASSTSPGTGVDTQYFGPGTRLTVL.